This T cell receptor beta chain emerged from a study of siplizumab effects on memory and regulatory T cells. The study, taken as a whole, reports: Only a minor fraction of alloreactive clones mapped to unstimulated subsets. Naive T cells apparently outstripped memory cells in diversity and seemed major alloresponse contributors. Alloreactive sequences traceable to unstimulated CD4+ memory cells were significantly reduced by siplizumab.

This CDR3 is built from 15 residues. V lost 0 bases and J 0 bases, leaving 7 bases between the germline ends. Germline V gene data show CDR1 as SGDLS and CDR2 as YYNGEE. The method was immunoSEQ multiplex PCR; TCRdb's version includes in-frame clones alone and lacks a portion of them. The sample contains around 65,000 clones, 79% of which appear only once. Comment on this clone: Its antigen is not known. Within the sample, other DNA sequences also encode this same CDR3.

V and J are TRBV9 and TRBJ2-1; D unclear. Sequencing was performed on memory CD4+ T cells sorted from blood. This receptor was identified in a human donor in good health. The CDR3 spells CASSVVGSSYNEQFF. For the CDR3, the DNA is TGTGCCAGCAGCGTAGTCGGCTCCTCCTACAATGAGCAGTTCTTC.